This paragraph reports one T cell receptor beta chain. Its target is not known. Germline CDR1 SGHRS, CDR2 YFSETQ. This CDR3 comprises 14 residues. The V and J ends lost 3 bases and 3 bases, in that order; junction bases with no gene match: 5. This record comes from a study of cytomegalovirus exposure and HLA in healthy donors. Overall study results and limits: Later analysis demonstrated an association between a missense DCLRE1C variant and TCR beta V- and J-gene trimming. What was likely a sequencing artifact was a cluster of highly shared sequence variants.

The PCR used 60 Vbeta and 13 Jbeta primers. Profiled with immunoSEQ multiplex PCR; TCRdb holds only in-frame clones, not every one. Among some 80,000 clones listed, roughly 80% were seen once. The receptor was isolated from a man aged 45-65 years in good health and CMV-seronegative. Sequencing input: PBMCs. This chain connects TRBV5-1 to TRBJ1-1; 7 positions agree with TRBD1. CDR3 amino acids: CASSYRGSDTEAFF. For the CDR3, the DNA is TGCGCCAGCAGCTACAGGGGAAGCGACACTGAAGCTTTCTTT.